This T cell receptor (beta chain) emerged from a study of blood T cell repertoires in COVID-19. About the research overall: The United States, Italy and Spain were the sources of the acute and convalescent COVID-19 samples.

Measured with immunoSEQ multiplex PCR; TCRdb has only the in-frame clones, and not every one. This table has about 200,000 clones, 80% to 90% appearing once. Trimming stripped 5 bases from V and 4 bases from J, with 23 bases between. The CDR3 sequence is 17 residues long. From germline, CDR1 is LNHDA and CDR2 SQIVND (reference sequence). The sequencing sample was made of peripheral blood. V is TRBV19 and J is TRBJ1-2; possible D gene TRBD1, 6 bases. The clonotype was recovered from a man aged 60 to 75 who had recovered from COVID-19. For the CDR3, the DNA is TGTGCCAGTAGTGCACAGGGAACGCCCGATGGGACCTATGGCTACACCTTC. It specifies CASSAQGTPDGTYGYTF.